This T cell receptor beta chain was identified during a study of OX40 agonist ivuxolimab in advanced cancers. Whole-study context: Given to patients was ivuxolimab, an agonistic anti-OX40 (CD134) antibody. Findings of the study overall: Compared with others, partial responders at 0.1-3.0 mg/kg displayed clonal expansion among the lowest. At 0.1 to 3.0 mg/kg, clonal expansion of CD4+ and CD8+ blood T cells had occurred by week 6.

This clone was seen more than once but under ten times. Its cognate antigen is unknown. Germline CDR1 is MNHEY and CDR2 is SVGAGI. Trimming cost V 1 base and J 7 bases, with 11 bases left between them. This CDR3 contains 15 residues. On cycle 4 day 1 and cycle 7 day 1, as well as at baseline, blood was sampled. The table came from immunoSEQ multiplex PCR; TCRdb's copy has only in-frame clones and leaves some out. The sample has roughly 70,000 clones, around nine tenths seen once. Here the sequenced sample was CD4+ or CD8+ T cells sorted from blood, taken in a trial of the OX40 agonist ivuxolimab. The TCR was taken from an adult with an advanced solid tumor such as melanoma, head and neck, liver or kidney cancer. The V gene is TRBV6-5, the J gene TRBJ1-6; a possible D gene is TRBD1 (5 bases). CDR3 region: CASSYWDHLNSPLHF. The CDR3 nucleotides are TGTGCCAGCAGTTACTGGGACCATTTGAATTCACCCCTCCACTTT.